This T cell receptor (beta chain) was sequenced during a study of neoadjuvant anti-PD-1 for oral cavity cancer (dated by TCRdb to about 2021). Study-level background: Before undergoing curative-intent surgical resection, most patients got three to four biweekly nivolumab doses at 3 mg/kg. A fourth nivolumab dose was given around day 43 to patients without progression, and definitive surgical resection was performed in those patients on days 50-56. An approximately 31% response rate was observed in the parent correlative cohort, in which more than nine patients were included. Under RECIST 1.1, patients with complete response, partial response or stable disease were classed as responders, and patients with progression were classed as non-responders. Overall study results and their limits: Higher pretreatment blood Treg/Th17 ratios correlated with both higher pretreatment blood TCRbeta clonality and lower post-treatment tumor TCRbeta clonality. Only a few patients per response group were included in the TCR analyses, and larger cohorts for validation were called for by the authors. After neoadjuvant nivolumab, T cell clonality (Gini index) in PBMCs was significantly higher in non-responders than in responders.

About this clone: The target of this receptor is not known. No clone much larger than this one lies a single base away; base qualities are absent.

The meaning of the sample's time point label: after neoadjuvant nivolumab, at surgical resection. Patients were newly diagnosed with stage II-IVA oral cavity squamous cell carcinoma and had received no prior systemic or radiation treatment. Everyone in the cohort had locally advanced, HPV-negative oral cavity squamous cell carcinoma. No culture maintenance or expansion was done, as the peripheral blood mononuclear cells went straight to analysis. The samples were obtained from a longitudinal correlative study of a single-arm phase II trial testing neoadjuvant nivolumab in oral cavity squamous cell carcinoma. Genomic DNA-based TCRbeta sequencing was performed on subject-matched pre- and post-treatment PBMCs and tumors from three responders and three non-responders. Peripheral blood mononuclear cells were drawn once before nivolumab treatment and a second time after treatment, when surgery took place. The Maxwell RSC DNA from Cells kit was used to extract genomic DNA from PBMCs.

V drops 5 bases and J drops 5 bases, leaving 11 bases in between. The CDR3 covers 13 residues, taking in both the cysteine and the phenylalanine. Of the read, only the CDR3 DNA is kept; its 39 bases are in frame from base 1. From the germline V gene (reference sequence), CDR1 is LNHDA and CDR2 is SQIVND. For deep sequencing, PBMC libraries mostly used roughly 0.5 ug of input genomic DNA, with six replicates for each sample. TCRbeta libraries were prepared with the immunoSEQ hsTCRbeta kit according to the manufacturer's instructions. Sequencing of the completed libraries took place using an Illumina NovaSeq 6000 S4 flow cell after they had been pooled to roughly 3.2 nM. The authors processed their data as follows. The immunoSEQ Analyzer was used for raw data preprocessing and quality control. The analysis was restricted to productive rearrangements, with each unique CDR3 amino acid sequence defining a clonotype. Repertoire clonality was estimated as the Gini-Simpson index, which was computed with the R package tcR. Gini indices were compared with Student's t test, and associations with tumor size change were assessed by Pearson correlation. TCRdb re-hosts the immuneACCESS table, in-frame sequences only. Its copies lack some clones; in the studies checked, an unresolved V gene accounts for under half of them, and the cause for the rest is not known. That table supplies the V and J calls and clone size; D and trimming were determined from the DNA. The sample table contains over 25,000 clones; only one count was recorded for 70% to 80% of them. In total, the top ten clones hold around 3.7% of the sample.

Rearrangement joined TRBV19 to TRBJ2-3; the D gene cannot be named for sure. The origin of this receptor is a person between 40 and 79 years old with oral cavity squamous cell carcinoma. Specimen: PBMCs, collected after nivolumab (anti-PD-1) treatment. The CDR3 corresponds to CASSPGVEDTQYF. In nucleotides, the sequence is TGTGCCAGTAGTCCTGGGGTAGAAGATACGCAGTATTTT.